This is a list of T cell receptor beta chains from one sample in a study of T cell repertoires in cytomegalovirus infection. TCRdb re-analysed the reads in MiXCR, keeping a single row per CDR3 protein. The data show 800,000 to 950,000 distinct CDR3 sequences, 32% seen once. These receptors lack a known antigen. The input for sequencing was cultured CD8+ T cells from PBMCs, taken from culture after CMV antigen stimulation. The receptors shown here come from a human donor in good health (CMV status not recorded). Some clones in this sample may be carry-over from other donors' samples. The CDR3 runs from the conserved cysteine through the conserved F or W. D genes are given only for firm matches. For some rows the clone size is stated as once, few or many, or as a class when expanded; others skip it.

J gene: TRBJ1-2; D gene: .; V gene: TRBV7-2; clone size: few; CDR3 DNA: TGTGCCAGCAGCTCTTCCCCTGGGGCGCTCGCCCGCTATGGCTACACCTTC; CDR3 protein: CASSSSPGALARYGYTF
J gene: TRBJ2-1; D gene: TRBD2; V gene: TRBV7-6; clone size: .; CDR3 DNA: TGTGCCATCGGGACTAGCGGGGGGGACAATGAGCAGTTCTTC; CDR3 protein: CAIGTSGGDNEQFF
J gene: TRBJ1-1; D gene: .; V gene: TRBV27; clone size: few; CDR3 DNA: TGTGCCAGCAGTGTAGGACAACTGTACACTGAAGCTTTCTTT; CDR3 protein: CASSVGQLYTEAFF
J gene: TRBJ1-5; D gene: .; V gene: TRBV15; clone size: .; CDR3 DNA: TGTGCCACCAGCAGAGCCAGGGAGTCTAATCAGCCCCAGCATTTT; CDR3 protein: CATSRARESNQPQHF
J gene: TRBJ1-5; D gene: .; V gene: TRBV6-6; clone size: .; CDR3 DNA: TGTGCCAGCAGTTACTCGAGAGGGCCGGGGAGCAATCAGCCCCAGCATTTT; CDR3 protein: CASSYSRGPGSNQPQHF
J gene: TRBJ1-5; D gene: .; V gene: TRBV5-5; clone size: few; CDR3 DNA: TGTGCCAGCAGCTTGGAAGGGGCGAGCAATCAGCCCCAGCATTTT; CDR3 protein: CASSLEGASNQPQHF
J gene: TRBJ1-2; D gene: TRBD1; V gene: TRBV6-2/TRBV6-3; clone size: .; CDR3 DNA: TGTGCCAGCGGCGACAGGGGGGACTATGGCTACACCTTC; CDR3 protein: CASGDRGDYGYTF
J gene: TRBJ2-1; D gene: TRBD2; V gene: TRBV3-1; clone size: .; CDR3 DNA: TGTGCCAGCAGTCCCGCCCGCGGGGGGGGTTACAATGAGCAGTTCTTC; CDR3 protein: CASSPARGGGYNEQFF
J gene: TRBJ2-3; D gene: TRBD2; V gene: TRBV6-2/TRBV6-3; clone size: few; CDR3 DNA: TGTGCCAGCAGTGAAATGGGACTAGCGGGGGGCACAGATACGCAGTATTTT; CDR3 protein: CASSEMGLAGGTDTQYF
J gene: TRBJ2-3; D gene: .; V gene: TRBV12-3/TRBV12-4; clone size: .; CDR3 DNA: TGTGCCAACAGTCCGTCCTGGGGAGATACGCAGTATTTT; CDR3 protein: CANSPSWGDTQYF
J gene: TRBJ2-1; D gene: TRBD1; V gene: TRBV4-3; clone size: few; CDR3 DNA: TGCGCCAGCAGCCAAGCCAACGGACAGGGCAATGAGCAGTTCTTC; CDR3 protein: CASSQANGQGNEQFF
J gene: TRBJ1-2; D gene: .; V gene: TRBV27; clone size: .; CDR3 DNA: TGTGCCAGCAGTTTAAGGGTCTCATACTATGGCTACACCTTC; CDR3 protein: CASSLRVSYYGYTF
J gene: TRBJ2-1; D gene: .; V gene: TRBV2; clone size: few; CDR3 DNA: TGTGCCAGCAGTGGATACAGGGAGGACGGGGATGAGCAGTTCTTC; CDR3 protein: CASSGYREDGDEQFF
J gene: TRBJ1-1; D gene: .; V gene: TRBV6-2/TRBV6-3; clone size: few; CDR3 DNA: TGTGCCAGCAGCTTTCCGGGCGCCTTCACTGAAGCTTTCTTT; CDR3 protein: CASSFPGAFTEAFF
J gene: TRBJ1-2; D gene: TRBD1; V gene: TRBV10-2; clone size: .; CDR3 DNA: TGCGCCAGCAGTGAGTCGAAGACAGGGCCTAACTATGGCTACACCTTC; CDR3 protein: CASSESKTGPNYGYTF
J gene: TRBJ1-3; D gene: .; V gene: TRBV4-2; clone size: many; CDR3 DNA: TGTGCCAGCAGCCAACAGACCGGGACGGACCTCTCTGGAAACACCATATATTTT; CDR3 protein: CASSQQTGTDLSGNTIYF
J gene: TRBJ1-2; D gene: .; V gene: TRBV7-3; clone size: .; CDR3 DNA: TGTGCCAGCAGACTTATCGGACAGCGGCCTGGCTACACCTTC; CDR3 protein: CASRLIGQRPGYTF
J gene: TRBJ1-1; D gene: TRBD1; V gene: TRBV27; clone size: .; CDR3 DNA: TGTGCCAGCAGTTGGACAGGGGCGAACACTGAAGCTTTCTTT; CDR3 protein: CASSWTGANTEAFF
J gene: TRBJ1-2; D gene: .; V gene: TRBV19; clone size: .; CDR3 DNA: TGTGCCAGTAGTGACACCCGGGAAGGCTACACCTTC; CDR3 protein: CASSDTREGYTF
J gene: TRBJ2-4; D gene: TRBD2; V gene: TRBV19; clone size: .; CDR3 DNA: TGTGCCAGTATAAGGGAGGGAAACATTCAGTACTTC; CDR3 protein: CASIREGNIQYF
J gene: TRBJ2-7; D gene: TRBD1; V gene: TRBV20-1; clone size: .; CDR3 DNA: TGCAGTGCTAGAGACAGGGGGCCCTCCTACGAGCAGTACTTC; CDR3 protein: CSARDRGPSYEQYF
J gene: TRBJ2-3; D gene: TRBD1; V gene: TRBV4-1; clone size: .; CDR3 DNA: TGCGCCAGCAGCCAACCGGGACAGGGAACAGATACGCAGTATTTT; CDR3 protein: CASSQPGQGTDTQYF